Listed below are T cell receptor beta chains from one sample, sequenced in a study of T cell responses to AZD1222 COVID-19 vaccine. Only in-frame clones appear in the TCRdb table, and some are missing; sequencing was by immunoSEQ multiplex PCR. The sample consists of 150,000 or so clones, 80% to 95% of them appearing once. The sequenced sample was peripheral blood, obtained on day 0 of AZD1222 vaccination. The receptors were sampled from an adult in good health. The CDR3 runs from the conserved cysteine through the conserved F or W. D genes are given only for firm matches. The size entry is marked missing in some rows and otherwise reads once, few, many or a size class.

V	J	D	size	DNA	CDR3
TRBV19	TRBJ2-1	TRBD1	-	TGTGCCAGTACAACTTCCGGGACAGACAACTACAATGAGCAGTTCTTC	CASTTSGTDNYNEQFF
TRBV7-8	TRBJ1-1	-	once	TGTGCCAGCAGCTTAGTACAGGGGAACACTGAAGCTTTCTTT	CASSLVQGNTEAFF
TRBV7-9	TRBJ2-7	-	once	TGTGCCAGCAGCCTAGACGGGAGCTCCTACGAGCAGTACTTC	CASSLDGSSYEQYF
TRBV27	TRBJ1-1	-	-	TGTGCCAGCAGTTTAGGGTTAGGGAACACTGAAGCTTTCTTT	CASSLGLGNTEAFF
TRBV28	TRBJ2-5	-	once	TGTGCCAGCAGTCCAAACCTTTCTCCAGAGACCCAGTACTTC	CASSPNLSPETQYF
TRBV2	TRBJ2-3	-	-	TGTGCCAGCTATTTTAGGGCCGGGGATACGCAGTATTTT	CASYFRAGDTQYF
TRBV3-1/TRBV3-2	TRBJ1-3	-	-	TGTGCCAGCAGTTCGTCAAGAAGAGCTGGAAACACCATATATTTT	CASSSSRRAGNTIYF
TRBV7-2	TRBJ2-5	-	few	TGTGCCAGCAGCTTAGTGGCTAGCGCCGGGGAGACCCAGTACTTC	CASSLVASAGETQYF
TRBV5-1	TRBJ2-7	-	-	TGCGCCAGCAGCCCCCGGACGGGAGAAATGAACGAGCAGTACTTC	CASSPRTGEMNEQYF
TRBV28	TRBJ1-2	-	-	TGTGCCAGCGGCGTACCAGGCACAGGTGGCTACACCTTC	CASGVPGTGGYTF
TRBV9	TRBJ2-3	TRBD1	-	TGTGCCAGCAGCGCGGGGGACAGGGACACAGATACGCAGTATTTT	CASSAGDRDTDTQYF
TRBV18	TRBJ1-3	-	-	TGTGCCAGCTCACCAGATCAAGGAAACACCATATATTTT	CASSPDQGNTIYF
TRBV5-1	TRBJ2-3	-	-	TGCGCCAGCAGCTTCCCTCCGGATACGCAGTATTTT	CASSFPPDTQYF
TRBV27	TRBJ1-2	-	-	TGTGCCAGCAGTTTAGGGGCAGGACGATCTAACTATGGCTACACCTTC	CASSLGAGRSNYGYTF
TRBV3-1/TRBV3-2	TRBJ2-7	TRBD1	-	TGTGCCAGCAGCTACGGGACAGGGTCCTACGAGCAGTACTTC	CASSYGTGSYEQYF
TRBV29-1	TRBJ1-2	TRBD1	-	TGCAGCGTTGTACAGGGGGCAGCGTATGGCTACACCTTC	CSVVQGAAYGYTF
TRBV10-3	TRBJ1-1	-	-	TGTGCCATCAGTCCTCTACAGGGTAGCGGCACTGAAGCTTTCTTT	CAISPLQGSGTEAFF
TRBV3-1/TRBV3-2	TRBJ2-5	-	-	TGTGCCAGCAGCCAAGTCTATGGGAAAGGGGGAGAGACCCAGTACTTC	CASSQVYGKGGETQYF
TRBV6-1	TRBJ1-2	TRBD1	-	TGTGCCAGCAGTGCCCATCTCCTCGGACAGGGCTATGGCTACACCTTC	CASSAHLLGQGYGYTF
TRBV7-5	TRBJ2-3	-	-	TGTGCCAGAACTAACCCCCGGGAACCGTGCACAGATACGCAGTATTTT	CARTNPREPCTDTQYF
TRBV7-2	TRBJ1-2	-	-	TGTGCCAGCAGCTTAGCCACAGCGAGGAACTATGGCTACACCTTC	CASSLATARNYGYTF
TRBV27	TRBJ2-7	TRBD2	-	TGTGCCAGCAGTTCCGGAACTAGCGGGAGAATTTACGAGCAGTACTTC	CASSSGTSGRIYEQYF
TRBV6-2/TRBV6-3	TRBJ2-4	TRBD1	-	TGTGCCAGCAGTTACCGGGACAGGGGGGTGGGCATTCAGTACTTC	CASSYRDRGVGIQYF
TRBV18	TRBJ2-2	TRBD2	-	TGTGCCAGCTCACCGGACTCGCGGGGGTACACCGGGGAGCTGTTTTTT	CASSPDSRGYTGELFF
TRBV5-1	TRBJ1-2	-	-	TGCGCCAGCAGCAGGGGCGCAGGGGCTGACTATGGCTACACCTTC	CASSRGAGADYGYTF
TRBV19	TRBJ2-7	TRBD2	-	TGTGCCAGTAGGGCACTAGCGGGAGGGCCTCGGGAGCAGTACTTC	CASRALAGGPREQYF
TRBV11-2	TRBJ1-3	TRBD1	once	TGTGCCAGCAGCCCACAGGGGGACACCATATATTTT	CASSPQGDTIYF
TRBV24-1	TRBJ2-2	TRBD2	-	TGTGCCACCAGTCCCCCCGGTGCTGCGGGGGAGACCGGGGAGCTGTTTTTT	CATSPPGAAGETGELFF
TRBV6-4	TRBJ1-5	TRBD1	-	TGTGCCAGCAGTGCAAACCAGGGGGCGGGTCAGCCCCAGCATTTT	CASSANQGAGQPQHF
TRBV18	TRBJ1-3	-	-	TGTGCCAGCTCGGAAGGTATAACCTCTGGAAACACCATATATTTT	CASSEGITSGNTIYF
TRBV28	TRBJ2-7	-	-	TGTGCCAGCAGTTTTCATTTACAGGGCTACGAGCAGTACTTC	CASSFHLQGYEQYF
TRBV6-2/TRBV6-3	TRBJ1-5	TRBD1	few	TGTGCCAGCAGTCCACCGACAGGGGGAAACAGCAATCAGCCCCAGCATTTT	CASSPPTGGNSNQPQHF
TRBV5-1	TRBJ1-6	-	-	TGCGCCAGCAGCAGAGACATCTCCTATAATTCACCCCTCCACTTT	CASSRDISYNSPLHF
TRBV15	TRBJ1-3	TRBD1	-	TGTGCCACCAGCACCAAAGAGGGACAGGGCGGTTACACCATATATTTT	CATSTKEGQGGYTIYF
TRBV19	TRBJ2-7	TRBD2	-	TGTGCCAGTAGTAGCGGGAGGAGCTACGAGCAGTACTTC	CASSSGRSYEQYF
TRBV28	TRBJ2-7	-	-	TGTGCCAGCAGGGAGGGACAGTATGGGGAGCAGTACTTC	CASREGQYGEQYF
TRBV5-1	TRBJ1-2	TRBD1	-	TGCGCCAGCGACGGACAGGCGAACTATGGCTACACCTTC	CASDGQANYGYTF
TRBV5-8	TRBJ2-7	-	-	TGTGCCAGCAGCCTGGCAGGGACGATCTCCTACGAGCAGTACTTC	CASSLAGTISYEQYF
TRBV5-1	TRBJ2-5	-	-	TGCGCCAGTCATAATATAGGTGGAGGGCGAGAGACCCAGTACTTC	CASHNIGGGRETQYF
TRBV7-2	TRBJ2-7	-	-	TGTGCCAGCAGCCAAGGTAGTTCCTCCCACTCCTACGAGCAGTACTTC	CASSQGSSSHSYEQYF
TRBV28	TRBJ2-7	-	-	TGTGCCAGCAGAATGTCAGGGAACGAGCAGTACTTC	CASRMSGNEQYF
TRBV7-2	TRBJ2-1	TRBD2	-	TGTGCCAGCAGCTCTAGCGGGGGCAATGAGCAGTTCTTC	CASSSSGGNEQFF
TRBV12-5	TRBJ2-5	-	-	TGTGCTAGTGGTTTGGGCCCAGAGACCCAGTACTTC	CASGLGPETQYF
TRBV20-1	TRBJ2-7	TRBD2	-	TGCAGTGCTAGTTGGACTAGCGGGAACTACGAGCAGTACTTC	CSASWTSGNYEQYF
TRBV7-9	TRBJ2-3	-	-	TGTGCCAGCAGCCCCTCTAGATCACGGGTCGCCACAGATACGCAGTATTTT	CASSPSRSRVATDTQYF
TRBV11-2	TRBJ2-2	-	-	TGTGCCAGCAGCGGCACAGGTCCCGGGGAGCTGTTTTTT	CASSGTGPGELFF
TRBV29-1	TRBJ2-1	TRBD1	-	TGCAGCGTTGAGTCAGGGGGCTACAATGAGCAGTTCTTC	CSVESGGYNEQFF
TRBV10-3	TRBJ1-1	-	-	TGTGCCATCAGGATACAGGGTTTGAACACTGAAGCTTTCTTT	CAIRIQGLNTEAFF
TRBV27	TRBJ1-1	-	-	TGTGCCAGCAGTTTATCAACGGCGAACACTGAAGCTTTCTTT	CASSLSTANTEAFF
TRBV20-1	TRBJ2-7	-	-	TGCAGTGCCCCGGCCAAAGCCGAGCAGTACTTC	CSAPAKAEQYF
TRBV7-2	TRBJ2-5	-	-	TGTGCCAGCAGCTTAGCGAAGAGGGTTCAGTACTTC	CASSLAKRVQYF
TRBV7-2	TRBJ2-1	-	-	TGTGCCAGCAGCCCGGGACTTTCCTACAATGAGCAGTTCTTC	CASSPGLSYNEQFF
TRBV27	TRBJ2-7	-	-	TGTGCCAGCAGTTTAACACAGGCTTTCTCCTACGAGCAGTACTTC	CASSLTQAFSYEQYF
TRBV5-1	TRBJ1-2	TRBD1	-	TGCGCCAGCAGCTACGATGGACAGGGGGCCTATGGCTACACCTTC	CASSYDGQGAYGYTF
TRBV7-2	TRBJ1-1	-	once	TGTGCCAGCAGCCCCAGGACGCTGAACACTGAAGCTTTCTTT	CASSPRTLNTEAFF